A few counts support the clone carrying this T cell receptor beta chain. The length of the CDR3 is 17 residues. After removal of 0 bases from V and 1 base from J, the junction contained 7 bases not matched to a gene. Germline CDR1 and CDR2: SGHDT and YYEEEE. The data belong to a study of blood T cells in healthy people across ages. A second PCR of 7 to 11 cycles used a sample-barcoded 5' primer and a J-beta primer mix. TCRdb reprocessed the 5' RACE reads via MiXCR and lists one record per CDR3 protein. The sample yields some 900,000 distinct CDR3 sequences, about 28% seen once. The source material was blood. This clonotype was obtained from a woman older than 75 in good health. This chain links TRBV5-6 with TRBJ2-1; TRBD2 matches 7 bases. CDR3: CASSLEARGRSYNEQFF. As DNA, the CDR3 is TGTGCCAGCAGCTTGGAGGCGCGGGGGAGATCCTACAATGAGCAGTTCTTC.